Sequencing of this TCR beta chain was carried out in a study of control samples from healthy donors and cancer patients. With 4 bases removed from V and 2 bases from J, the gap between germline ends came to 20 bases. The CDR3 spans 17 residues. The V gene's germline CDR1 is KGHSH and CDR2 LQKENI. This clone has a single count. Data came from immunoSEQ multiplex PCR; TCRdb stores just in-frame clones and leaves some out. The data contain roughly 150,000 clones, approximately 88% of them singletons. J is TRBJ1-2 and V is TRBV18; tentatively, D is TRBD1 (6 bases). The sample consisted of blood. The TCR comes from a man aged 30 to 45 in good health. The CDR3 region has the DNA TGTGCCAGCTCACTGGCGAGCGGGGGGGCGTCCAACTATGGCTACACCTTC. It is translated as CASSLASGGASNYGYTF.